This TCR beta chain was profiled in a study of identical twins (dated by TCRdb to 2016 to 2017). Regarding the study in general: To test whether fetal clonotypes persist, this study deep-sequenced TCR alpha and beta repertoires from monozygotic twins, from unrelated adults of various ages, and from cord blood. Replicate twin experiments were performed at different times using different library preparation protocols to rule out contamination. Findings and caveats that apply to the study as a whole: Zero-insertion analyses could be partly confounded by invariant T cells such as MAIT and iNKT, though diverse VJ usage argued against such confounding for most clonotypes. Conclusions relied on cross-sectional statistical analysis, since the same donors could not be followed over many years. Compared with coincidental sharing between unrelated individuals, out-of-frame TCR alpha sequences shared between twins showed an excess of sequences with low generation probability. Fewer insertions were carried by abundant cord blood beta clonotypes, a similar but weaker trend appeared in young adult naive repertoires, and no such trend appeared in memory repertoires. In beta out-of-frame sequences, excess twin sharing was weaker, because having fewer shared sequences lowered the signal-to-noise ratio. Out-of-frame TCR alpha sharing in monozygotic twins was systematically underestimated by recombination models, whereas sharing between unrelated individuals was in agreement with the recombination models.

A remark on this clonotype: Its antigen is unknown. Base quality data are lacking; no much larger clone is found one base away.

The library came from 5' RACE. The instrument was an Illumina HiSeq 2000. Template switching introduced a universal primer binding site; the final cDNA contained a unique molecular identifier, enabling accurate counting of TCR cDNA molecules. First-strand cDNA for TCR alpha and beta chains was synthesized from specific primers in the conserved constant-segment region. Each cDNA library was double barcoded, with a SMART-Mk sample barcode plus Illumina barcodes, to control for contamination. TruSeq adapter sequences and Illumina sample barcodes were added in two successive PCR steps. The TCR alpha and beta cDNA libraries were sequenced on the Illumina HiSeq platform using custom primers. The published analysis was carried out like this. MiGEC processed the raw reads to extract unique molecular identifiers, while MiXCR was used to determine the CDR3 positions. For each individual, recombination models were inferred using an EM algorithm with the repgenHMM and IGoR tools. The analysis of shared clonotypes was done with the tcR package in R, with sharing normalized by the product of cloneset sizes. To study raw recombination free of thymic and clonal selection effects, out-of-frame nonproductive sequences were analyzed. Through fastp at Q25 and MiXCR, TCRdb rebuilt clones from the public reads, retaining in-frame beta chains. Rows are unified per CDR3 protein, each entry keeping the most common DNA and genes. TCRdb's processing, not the study's, gives the V and J calls here. Across this sample there are around 280,000 distinct CDR3 sequences, with less than 9% seen only once. Over 2% of the sample is in the top ten clones.

Every donor in the study was a healthy Caucasian. Three pairs of female monozygotic twins, all aged roughly 18 to 29 years, were included in the twin cohort. Using Miltenyi CD45RO+ enrichment and human naive T-cell isolation kits, memory (CD45RO+) and naive T cells were isolated from PBMC. These data also featured in a second study, about yellow fever vaccine responses in identical twins. The second study, in turn, reports: The T cell response to vaccination in identical twins was reported by the authors to appear partly convergent and partly personalized. In the study, vaccine-responding T cell clones were precisely tracked in identical twins.

This receptor was identified in a woman between 18 and 30 years old in good health. Sequenced sample: memory (CD45RO+) T cells sorted from blood. The cell subset or site label here, explained by the study, means: CD45RO+ enriched T cells.

CDR3 protein: CSARGRRDYEQYF. The DNA is TGCAGTGCTAGAGGACGGCGGGACTACGAGCAGTACTTC. The receptor chain draws on TRBV20-1 and TRBJ2-7, and TRBD2 may be the D gene, going by 6 matching bases. The CDR3 sequence holds 13 residues, the cysteine and phenylalanine included. The CDR3 DNA has 39 bases and is translated from base 1. The germline V gene (reference sequence) provides CDR1 DFQATT and CDR2 SNEGSKA. V loses 1 base, J loses 3 bases, and the germline ends lie 10 bases apart.